This TCR beta chain is from a study of T cells in localized non-small cell lung cancer. Study observations and caveats: Out of the top 100 tumor clones, a median around 50 were seen in adjacent lung. Peak T cell clonality was found in uninvolved adjacent lung, exceeding tumor. Sequencing involved a lone tumor region, leaving heterogeneity possible. Density of T cells in blood, when higher, went with longer overall survival.

TCRdb keeps only in-frame clones here, not all; method: immunoSEQ multiplex PCR. The table records some 140,000 clones, 80% to 90% of them present only once. Notes on this clone: Its antigen is not identified.

From germline, CDR1 is MGHDK and CDR2 SYGVNS. This CDR3 is 15 amino acids long. The ends lost 9 bases at V and 4 bases at J; junction bases unmatched: 14. The rearrangement links TRBV25-1 to TRBJ2-7, with 8 bases fitting TRBD1. The sequencing here drew on peripheral blood, taken before any cancer treatment. The TCR originated in a female donor older than 55 with stage I lung adenocarcinoma. The CDR3 here is CARATGGIKPYEQYF. CDR3 nucleotides: TGTGCCAGGGCCACAGGGGGTATAAAACCATACGAGCAGTACTTC.